The rows below give T cell receptor beta chains drawn from one sample of a study of T cell responses to AZD1222 COVID-19 vaccine. Some clones are missing from TCRdb's copy, which holds only in-frame ones; the method was immunoSEQ multiplex PCR. The sample has 140,000 to 150,000 clones; 85% to 95% are singletons. The material sequenced was peripheral blood, taken on day 0 of AZD1222 vaccination. The receptors were gathered from an adult in good health. Each CDR3 is given with its conserved first and last residue. D genes are given only for firm matches. Size values are once, few and many counts, or a class for expanded clones, and some rows have none.

CDR3aa	CDR3nt	d_gene	v_gene	j_gene	abundance
CASSLMLDQPQHF	TGTGCCAGCAGCTTGATGCTAGATCAGCCCCAGCATTTT	.	TRBV5-5	TRBJ1-5	.
CASGLVGTYNEQFF	TGTGCCAGTGGGCTTGTAGGCACCTACAATGAGCAGTTCTTC	.	TRBV19	TRBJ2-1	.
CASSGFHHEQYF	TGTGCCAGCAGTGGGTTTCACCACGAGCAGTACTTC	.	TRBV11-3	TRBJ2-7	.
CASSLYRVGHEQFF	TGCGCCAGCAGCTTATATCGGGTAGGGCATGAGCAGTTCTTC	.	TRBV5-1	TRBJ2-1	.
CASSSRAGYTEAFF	TGTGCCAGCAGCTCCCGCGCGGGGTACACTGAAGCTTTCTTT	.	TRBV7-2	TRBJ1-1	.
CASSVEPGGGIQYF	TGTGCCAGCAGCGTAGAGCCAGGGGGCGGCATTCAGTACTTC	TRBD1	TRBV9	TRBJ2-4	.
CAWSGFANTEAFF	TGTGCCTGGAGTGGGTTCGCGAACACTGAAGCTTTCTTT	.	TRBV30	TRBJ1-1	.
CASSLWSYYSNQPQHF	TGTGCCAGCAGTTTATGGTCTTACTATAGCAATCAGCCCCAGCATTTT	.	TRBV28	TRBJ1-5	.
CASSVGGQRDNTGELFF	TGTGCCAGCAGCGTAGGGGGACAGAGAGACAACACCGGGGAGCTGTTTTTT	TRBD1	TRBV9	TRBJ2-2	.
CASTEQAFTGYGYTF	TGTGCCAGTACGGAACAGGCCTTTACTGGCTATGGCTACACCTTC	.	TRBV19	TRBJ1-2	once
CASSFFPGSNQPQHF	TGCGCCAGCAGCTTCTTCCCCGGAAGCAATCAGCCCCAGCATTTT	.	TRBV5-1	TRBJ1-5	.
CASSLVGGTRETQYF	TGCGCCAGCAGCTTGGTTGGGGGAACAAGGGAGACCCAGTACTTC	.	TRBV5-1	TRBJ2-5	.
CSVDDPGYTF	TGCAGCGTTGATGACCCTGGCTACACCTTC	.	TRBV29-1	TRBJ1-2	once
CASSQRDSLNYGYTF	TGCGCCAGCAGCCAGAGGGACAGCCTTAACTATGGCTACACCTTC	TRBD1	TRBV4-1	TRBJ1-2	few
CASSRQENQPQHF	TGTGCCAGCAGTAGACAGGAGAATCAGCCCCAGCATTTT	.	TRBV6-5	TRBJ1-5	.
CASRAGTTGVKGVANTEAFF	TGTGCCAGCAGGGCCGGGACGACGGGGGTGAAAGGGGTAGCGAACACTGAAGCTTTCTTT	.	TRBV2	TRBJ1-1	.
CASSLEGQNTEAFF	TGCGCCAGCAGCTTGGAAGGACAGAACACTGAAGCTTTCTTT	.	TRBV5-1	TRBJ1-1	.
CASSLGPGGPGDTQYF	TGTGCCAGCAGCTTAGGGCCCGGGGGGCCAGGAGATACGCAGTATTTT	.	TRBV11-2	TRBJ2-3	.
CSAEDGNTIYF	TGCAGTGCTGAGGATGGAAACACCATATATTTT	.	TRBV20-1	TRBJ1-3	.
CASSLLPGAGNTIYF	TGTGCCAGCAGCTTACTACCCGGGGCTGGAAACACCATATATTTT	.	TRBV5-8	TRBJ1-3	.
CASTKNWGSNQPQHF	TGTGCCAGCACCAAAAACTGGGGGTCCAATCAGCCCCAGCATTTT	.	TRBV2	TRBJ1-5	.
CASSPPGRGKETQYF	TGTGCCAGCAGCCCACCCGGGCGGGGTAAAGAGACCCAGTACTTC	.	TRBV7-9	TRBJ2-5	once
CASSLDRDGEQYF	TGCGCCAGCAGCTTGGACAGGGATGGAGAGCAGTACTTC	.	TRBV5-1	TRBJ2-7	.
CATREQGLNDEAFF	TGTGCCACAAGAGAACAGGGATTGAATGATGAAGCTTTCTTT	.	TRBV2	TRBJ1-1	.
CASSPDAGGWYEQYF	TGTGCCAGCAGTCCTGATGCGGGGGGGTGGTACGAGCAGTACTTC	TRBD2	TRBV6-5	TRBJ2-7	.
CASSVGGGPLGELFF	TGTGCCAGCAGCGTGGGCGGGGGTCCACTCGGGGAGCTGTTTTTT	TRBD2	TRBV9	TRBJ2-2	.
CASVPGGGGLLGHTIYF	TGTGCCAGCGTCCCGGGTGGTGGAGGGCTTTTGGGTCACACCATATATTTT	.	TRBV28	TRBJ1-3	once
CASSFFNSPLHF	TGTGCCAGCAGTTTTTTTAATTCACCCCTCCACTTT	.	TRBV12-3/TRBV12-4	TRBJ1-6	.
CASSQSTGPVSPLHF	TGTGCCAGCAGCCAGTCGACAGGGCCGGTCTCACCCCTCCACTTT	TRBD1	TRBV5-5	TRBJ1-6	.
CASSSRDRDEQYF	TGTGCCAGCAGCTCCCGGGACAGGGACGAGCAGTACTTC	TRBD1	TRBV7-6	TRBJ2-7	.
CASSETVHPMPLGGYTF	TGTGCCAGCAGTGAAACCGTCCATCCGATGCCCCTGGGAGGCTACACCTTC	.	TRBV6-1	TRBJ1-2	.
CASSPGLAGITDTQYF	TGTGCCAGCTCACCGGGACTAGCGGGGATAACAGATACGCAGTATTTT	TRBD2	TRBV18	TRBJ2-3	.
CASSEQDGYTF	TGTGCCAGCAGTGAACAGGATGGCTACACCTTC	.	TRBV25-1	TRBJ1-2	.
CATVLSGQETQYF	TGTGCCACAGTGCTCTCGGGTCAAGAGACCCAGTACTTC	.	TRBV6-5	TRBJ2-5	.
CASSDASGGADTQYF	TGTGCCAGCAGTGATGCGAGCGGGGGGGCAGATACGCAGTATTTT	TRBD2	TRBV6-4	TRBJ2-3	.
CASSLPGVNEQFF	TGTGCCAGCAGCTTGCCAGGGGTGAATGAGCAGTTCTTC	.	TRBV5-6	TRBJ2-1	.
CASSPRGTTGTGGYTF	TGTGCCAGTAGTCCCCGAGGGACAACAGGCACGGGTGGCTACACCTTC	.	TRBV19	TRBJ1-2	.